A selection of T cell receptor beta chains follows, all from one sample in a study of blood T cell repertoires in COVID-19. Using immunoSEQ multiplex PCR, the repertoire was profiled, and TCRdb retains in-frame clones only, with some absent. The sample consists of under 150,000 clones, about 90% of them appearing once. The specimen sequenced was peripheral blood. The receptors stem from a woman aged 50 to 60 with acute or convalescent COVID-19. The CDR3 runs from the conserved cysteine through the conserved F or W. Fields, in order: V gene, clone size, J gene, D gene, CDR3 protein. A D gene is named only where the DNA matches it firmly. Clone size is shown for a subset of rows, as once, few, many or a class of expanded clone.

V gene: TRBV7-3
clone size: once
J gene: TRBJ2-2
D gene: TRBD1
CDR3 protein: CASSLNARGYPGELFF

V gene: TRBV5-4
clone size: NA
J gene: TRBJ2-7
D gene: NA
CDR3 protein: CASSEGSGYEQYF

V gene: TRBV27
clone size: NA
J gene: TRBJ2-5
D gene: TRBD1
CDR3 protein: CASSTNTPRTGAQETQYF

V gene: TRBV7-9
clone size: NA
J gene: TRBJ2-4
D gene: TRBD1
CDR3 protein: CASSLGQGGVNIQYF

V gene: TRBV28
clone size: NA
J gene: TRBJ2-5
D gene: NA
CDR3 protein: CASSLWTEEETQYF

V gene: TRBV27
clone size: NA
J gene: TRBJ2-1
D gene: NA
CDR3 protein: CASSTRQATYNEQFF

V gene: TRBV6-5
clone size: NA
J gene: TRBJ1-1
D gene: TRBD1
CDR3 protein: CASSLGQGNTEAFF

V gene: TRBV18
clone size: NA
J gene: TRBJ2-1
D gene: TRBD1
CDR3 protein: CASSPRTGYNEQFF

V gene: TRBV5-1
clone size: NA
J gene: TRBJ2-7
D gene: TRBD1
CDR3 protein: CASRRDRLYEQYF

V gene: TRBV6-5
clone size: few
J gene: TRBJ2-3
D gene: TRBD1
CDR3 protein: CASNRDRGQDTQYF

V gene: TRBV27
clone size: NA
J gene: TRBJ1-1
D gene: TRBD1
CDR3 protein: CASSLSPRQGLTEAFF

V gene: TRBV2
clone size: NA
J gene: TRBJ1-5
D gene: NA
CDR3 protein: CASSEFTTSGPQHF

V gene: TRBV29-1
clone size: NA
J gene: TRBJ1-1
D gene: TRBD1
CDR3 protein: CSVDRTGSEAFF

V gene: TRBV5-1
clone size: NA
J gene: TRBJ1-3
D gene: NA
CDR3 protein: CASSLEQRSSGNTIYF

V gene: TRBV9
clone size: NA
J gene: TRBJ2-7
D gene: NA
CDR3 protein: CASSVDNREYEQYF

V gene: TRBV19
clone size: NA
J gene: TRBJ1-5
D gene: NA
CDR3 protein: CASSITTLPSVSSQHF

V gene: TRBV7-9
clone size: NA
J gene: TRBJ2-1
D gene: NA
CDR3 protein: CASSPRSSYNEQFF

V gene: TRBV3-1/TRBV3-2
clone size: NA
J gene: TRBJ2-2
D gene: TRBD1
CDR3 protein: CASSQRQGVTFLGRPNTGELFF

V gene: TRBV30
clone size: NA
J gene: TRBJ1-2
D gene: NA
CDR3 protein: CAYLNRRGVVGGYTF

V gene: TRBV19
clone size: once
J gene: TRBJ1-3
D gene: NA
CDR3 protein: CASSMDSRNTIYF

V gene: TRBV19
clone size: NA
J gene: TRBJ1-4
D gene: NA
CDR3 protein: CASSGGRGSEKLFF

V gene: TRBV7-9
clone size: NA
J gene: TRBJ1-4
D gene: NA
CDR3 protein: CASSFFTTNEKLFF

V gene: TRBV11-2
clone size: NA
J gene: TRBJ1-2
D gene: NA
CDR3 protein: CASSLARAGSGYTF

V gene: TRBV30
clone size: once
J gene: TRBJ2-1
D gene: TRBD2
CDR3 protein: CAFAWEGEQFF

V gene: TRBV15
clone size: NA
J gene: TRBJ2-7
D gene: NA
CDR3 protein: CATSSLVGVGEQYF

V gene: TRBV7-2
clone size: NA
J gene: TRBJ1-2
D gene: NA
CDR3 protein: CASSLVAGYTF

V gene: TRBV5-1
clone size: NA
J gene: TRBJ2-3
D gene: NA
CDR3 protein: CASSLAREVDTQYF

V gene: TRBV5-1
clone size: NA
J gene: TRBJ1-3
D gene: TRBD1
CDR3 protein: CASSSQGIGPGNTIYF

V gene: TRBV28
clone size: NA
J gene: TRBJ1-6
D gene: NA
CDR3 protein: CASSSPSWNSPLHF

V gene: TRBV28
clone size: NA
J gene: TRBJ1-6
D gene: NA
CDR3 protein: CASSLTRTTSPLHF

V gene: TRBV7-9
clone size: NA
J gene: TRBJ2-2
D gene: NA
CDR3 protein: CASSSGLTNTGELFF

V gene: TRBV18
clone size: NA
J gene: TRBJ1-1
D gene: TRBD1
CDR3 protein: CASTRDRGLPSTEAFF

V gene: TRBV7-9
clone size: NA
J gene: TRBJ2-1
D gene: NA
CDR3 protein: CASSLEQGGNNEQFF

V gene: TRBV5-4
clone size: few
J gene: TRBJ2-2
D gene: NA
CDR3 protein: CASSLGSRVAGELFF

V gene: TRBV5-8
clone size: NA
J gene: TRBJ1-1
D gene: NA
CDR3 protein: CASSLGGEAFF

V gene: TRBV11-2
clone size: NA
J gene: TRBJ1-1
D gene: TRBD1
CDR3 protein: CASSLVEGAVNTEAFF

V gene: TRBV6-5
clone size: NA
J gene: TRBJ1-2
D gene: TRBD1
CDR3 protein: CASRGDRVSTYGYTF

V gene: TRBV5-1
clone size: NA
J gene: TRBJ2-2
D gene: TRBD1
CDR3 protein: CASSRQGDNTGELFF

V gene: TRBV18
clone size: NA
J gene: TRBJ1-4
D gene: NA
CDR3 protein: CASSVGAADEKLFF

V gene: TRBV11-3
clone size: NA
J gene: TRBJ2-7
D gene: NA
CDR3 protein: CASSSTGGYEQYF

V gene: TRBV27
clone size: NA
J gene: TRBJ2-1
D gene: TRBD2
CDR3 protein: CASSSSGADTYNEQFF

V gene: TRBV13
clone size: NA
J gene: TRBJ1-1
D gene: NA
CDR3 protein: CASSLKRGISEAFF

V gene: TRBV27
clone size: NA
J gene: TRBJ2-5
D gene: NA
CDR3 protein: CASSPTTQETQYF

V gene: TRBV5-4
clone size: once
J gene: TRBJ1-2
D gene: NA
CDR3 protein: CASSMSTARGYTF

V gene: TRBV29-1
clone size: once
J gene: TRBJ1-1
D gene: TRBD1
CDR3 protein: CSTLYRGRRGTEAFF

V gene: TRBV2
clone size: NA
J gene: TRBJ1-5
D gene: NA
CDR3 protein: CASSGRRLQGQPQHF

V gene: TRBV27
clone size: once
J gene: TRBJ2-7
D gene: TRBD1
CDR3 protein: CASKKQGYGEQYF

V gene: TRBV24-1
clone size: NA
J gene: TRBJ2-7
D gene: NA
CDR3 protein: CATTGSSPPYEQYF

V gene: TRBV24-1
clone size: NA
J gene: TRBJ2-7
D gene: TRBD2
CDR3 protein: CATKETPGLAGGFNYEQYF

V gene: TRBV12-5
clone size: NA
J gene: TRBJ2-6
D gene: TRBD2
CDR3 protein: CASGPTGGSGANVLTF

V gene: TRBV25-1
clone size: NA
J gene: TRBJ2-7
D gene: NA
CDR3 protein: CASTLGGQQYF

V gene: TRBV4-1
clone size: few
J gene: TRBJ2-7
D gene: NA
CDR3 protein: CASSQSQGDGYEQYF

V gene: TRBV10-2
clone size: NA
J gene: TRBJ1-2
D gene: NA
CDR3 protein: CASSESWGATDGYTF

V gene: TRBV4-3
clone size: NA
J gene: TRBJ1-1
D gene: TRBD1
CDR3 protein: CASSQDWTGEGTEAFF

V gene: TRBV5-1
clone size: NA
J gene: TRBJ1-5
D gene: TRBD1
CDR3 protein: CASSPDRGGQPQHF